The subject of this entry is one T cell receptor beta chain. The antigen is not known. The sample originates from a study of blood T cells in healthy people across ages. Findings and caveats of the study: Higher diversity and more naive CD4+ cells were features of long-lived donors, compared to aged donors.

Germline V lookup: CDR1 SGHDN, CDR2 FVKESK. V lost 4 bases, J lost 14 bases, and 15 bases stayed unmatched. The CDR3 sequence is 15 residues long. Alongside a J-beta primer mix, a sample-barcoded 5' primer served in a second PCR lasting 7 to 11 cycles. Through a template-switch adaptor with 12 random nucleotides, each cDNA molecule received a tag. In TCRdb, the 5' RACE reads were re-called with MiXCR into one record per CDR3 protein. Among fewer than 950,000 distinct CDR3 sequences listed, less than 70% were seen once. Sequenced material: blood. The chain recombines TRBV14 with TRBJ2-3; TRBD1 aligns across 10 bases. The TCR originated in a man older than 75 in good health. CDR3 in amino acids: CASSPPGQGNRYAYF. CDR3 DNA sequence: TGTGCCAGCAGCCCCCCGGGACAGGGGAACAGATACGCGTATTTT.